This T cell receptor beta chain is drawn from a study of blood T cell repertoires in COVID-19. As for the study in general: Both acute and convalescent COVID-19 samples were obtained from the United States, Italy and Spain. T cells, B-cell-depleted T cells, or PBMCs provided the cDNA or gDNA that served as material.

V was pared by 2 bases and J by 4 bases, with 8 bases between. CDR3 length: 13 amino acids. CDR1 is LNHDA and CDR2 is SQIVND in the germline V gene (reference sequence). Original analysis: How many nucleated cells were present was estimated from reference gene primer amplification. Using immunoSEQ multiplex PCR, the repertoire was profiled, and TCRdb retains in-frame clones only, with some absent. That table supplies the V and J calls and clone size; D and trimming were determined from the DNA. The data hold about 140,000 clones, with approximately 84% observed a single time. The clonotype was recovered from a woman aged 55-75 years with acute or convalescent COVID-19. The chain has TRBV19 and TRBJ1-1; D might be TRBD1 (5 bases). The specimen sequenced was peripheral blood. The CDR3 DNA follows: TGTGCCAGTAGTATACAGGGCGGCACTGAAGCTTTCTTT. It is translated as CASSIQGGTEAFF.